This T cell receptor beta chain was recovered during a study of T cell responses to AZD1222 COVID-19 vaccine. The table came from immunoSEQ multiplex PCR; TCRdb's copy has only in-frame clones and leaves some out. This sample has 150,000 to 200,000 clones, with roughly 92% found just once. Trimming removed 4 bases from V and 8 bases from J; junction bases left unmatched: 7. CDR1 and CDR2 from the germline V gene are SNHLY and FYNNEI. The CDR3 sequence is 14 residues long. Source: peripheral blood, taken on day 0 of AZD1222 vaccination. This clonotype originated in an adult in good health. The chain employs TRBV2 and TRBJ1-5; TRBD1 matches 8 bases. The DNA for the CDR3 is TGTGCCAGCAGTGCCGGACAGGGATGGGAGCCCCAGCATTTT. Translated, it gives CASSAGQGWEPQHF.